One sample yielded the 9 T cell receptor beta chains listed below, sequenced in a study of T cells in Graves' hyperthyroidism and ophthalmopathy. From RNA transcripts, TCR beta CDR3 regions were amplified. HTBI primers were used for first-round RT-PCR of the TCR CDR3. TCRdb redid the calling of the multiplex PCR reads with MiXCR, one entry per CDR3 protein. This table has 360,000 or so distinct CDR3 sequences, 15% appearing once. Sequenced input: blood. These receptor sequences come from a woman in her sixties with Graves' ophthalmopathy.

This clonotype was observed at least ten times. V gene TRBV12-3 or TRBV12-4 combines with J gene TRBJ2-1; TRBD2 aligns across 12 bases. V shed 1 base and J 8 bases; nucleotides not matched to a gene: 6. The CDR3 is 16 amino acids. CDR3 in amino acids: CASSLVASGRAYEQFF. The CDR3 bases are TGTGCCAGCAGTTTAGTGGCTAGCGGGAGGGCCTATGAGCAGTTCTTC.

This clonotype occurred a few times. V usage is TRBV2 and J usage is TRBJ2-2; TRBD2 might be the D (5 bases). Looked up from germline, CDR1 is SNHLY and CDR2 is FYNNEI. Trimming took off 8 bases at V and 4 bases at J, with 17 bases between the two ends. The length of the CDR3 is 15 residues. CDR3 DNA sequence: TGTGCCAGCGGGAGAGACATGTACCGCACCGGGGAGCTGTTTTTT. Translated: CASGRDMYRTGELFF. Drawing the rest from reference TRBV2 and TRBJ2-2, the complete variable domain is EPEVTQTPSHQVTQMGQEVILRCVPISNHLYFYWYRQILGQKVEFLVSFYNNEISEKSEIFDDQFSVERPDGSNFTLKIRSTKLEDSAMYFCASGRDMYRTGELFFGEGSRLTVL.

This clonotype has ten or more counts. The V call is TRBV6-1, the J call TRBJ2-1; TRBD2 agrees at 9 bases. Germline trimming cut 3 bases from V and 6 bases from J; bases unmatched to any gene: 6. There are 15 residues in the CDR3. Germline CDR1 MNHNS, CDR2 SASEGT. CDR3 region: CASSDLRLAANEQFF. CDR3 bases: TGTGCCAGCAGTGACCTGCGACTAGCGGCCAATGAGCAGTTCTTC.

V usage is TRBV15 and J usage is TRBJ2-1; 9 nucleotides agree with TRBD1. Germline lookup yields CDR1 LNHNV and CDR2 YYDKDF (reference sequence). The CDR3 is 17 residues long. V gave up 4 bases and J gave up 7 bases; unmatched junction bases: 14. Here the CDR3 reads CATSTYLLGTGMNEQFF. As DNA, the CDR3 is TGTGCCACCAGCACCTACCTTCTCGGGACAGGGATGAATGAGCAGTTCTTC.

This clonotype has more than one count but fewer than ten. The rearrangement links TRBV6-1 to TRBJ1-6; 7 positions agree with TRBD1. The CDR3 totals 16 residues. V lost 4 bases to trimming and J lost 5 bases; unmatched junction nucleotides: 8. The germline V gene has CDR1 MNHNS and CDR2 SASEGT. This chain's CDR3 is CASSAQGGINNSPLHF. CDR3 coding DNA: TGTGCCAGCAGTGCCCAGGGGGGGATTAATAATTCACCCCTCCACTTT.

This clonotype was recorded a few times. The rearrangement links TRBV4-2 to TRBJ2-7; TRBD2 matches 7 bases. The CDR3 runs 15 residues. Trimming removed 1 base from V and 1 base from J; junction bases left unmatched: 4. Germline CDR1 and CDR2: LGHNA and YNFKEQ. CDR3 in DNA: TGTGCCAGCAGCCAAGGAGGACTAGAATCCTACGAGCAGTACTTC. Protein product: CASSQGGLESYEQYF.

This clonotype was counted many times. CDR3 amino acids: CASTIRTGEREQYF. The DNA of the CDR3 is TGCGCCAGCACCATACGGACAGGGGAACGCGAGCAGTACTTC. The chain has TRBV5-1 and TRBJ2-7; 9 nucleotides match TRBD1. Trimming cost V 6 bases and J 6 bases; bases outside gene matches: 10. From germline, CDR1 is SGHRS and CDR2 YFSETQ. The CDR3 is made up of 14 amino acids.

This clonotype was counted at least ten times. This rearrangement joins TRBV28 to TRBJ1-2, with D hard to call. CDR3 length: 13 residues. Per germline, CDR1 MDHEN and CDR2 SYDVKM. With 4 bases removed from V and 4 bases from J, the gap between germline ends came to 10 bases. CDR3 protein: CASSSGFRYGYTF. The CDR3 coding sequence is TGTGCCAGCAGTTCGGGGTTTCGCTATGGCTACACCTTC.

This clonotype was counted at least ten times. The chain joins TRBV10-3 to TRBJ1-5; TRBD1 matches 8 bases. The CDR3 consists of 18 residues. In germline, CDR1 is ENHRY, CDR2 SYGVKD. V shed 6 bases, J shed 1 base, and the junction held 14 bases outside the gene matches. The CDR3 is CAISATGGESWSNQPQHF. As DNA, the CDR3 is TGTGCCATCAGCGCAACAGGGGGTGAATCGTGGAGCAATCAGCCCCAGCATTTT.